This TCR beta chain was profiled in a study of low-dose radiotherapy and immunotherapy resistance in tumors. This clonotype was counted ten times or more. V was clipped by 6 bases and J by 1 base, with 10 bases between them. CDR3 length: 14 amino acids. The time point: after trial treatment. Regarding treatment: LDRT plus nivolumab, ipilimumab, low-dose cyclophosphamide and aspirin (RACIN trial). Gene-specific TRAV and TRBV primers were used for first-strand cDNA, covering alpha and beta chains. For amplifying TCRs, the PCR ran for around 20 cycles with Phusion, which was used together with a constant-region primer and the adapter on the V primers. TCRdb reprocessed the reads with MiXCR, giving one entry per CDR3 protein. The sample consists of 95,000 to 100,000 distinct CDR3 sequences, roughly 20% of them appearing once.

J is TRBJ1-5 and V is TRBV12-3 or TRBV12-4, with D perhaps matching TRBD1 (5 bases). The material sequenced was PBMCs, taken after low-dose radiotherapy plus immunotherapy. The source is a male donor with prostate cancer. The CDR3 is CASRDGGSNQPQHF. The DNA of the CDR3 is TGTGCCAGCAGAGATGGGGGAAGCAATCAGCCCCAGCATTTT.